This T cell receptor (beta chain) was found in a study of cytomegalovirus exposure and HLA in healthy donors. Study results and caveats: The study flagged about 150 TCR beta chains as cytomegalovirus-associated.

This clone was detected only once. Its target is unknown. There are 13 residues in the CDR3. The V end was cut by 2 bases, the J end by 2 bases, with 7 bases between. Germline loops: CDR1 SGHDT, CDR2 YYEEEE. The data were produced by immunoSEQ multiplex PCR, yet TCRdb's version contains in-frame clones alone and is incomplete. The sample shows some 180,000 clones, about 89% of them seen only once. The chain combines TRBV5-6 with TRBJ1-2; no clear D. Sequences were obtained from PBMCs. The sequence was collected from a man under 40 in good health and CMV-seropositive. The CDR3 DNA sequence: TGTGCCAGCAGCTTCGGGAGGAACTATGGCTACACCTTC. Its translation: CASSFGRNYGYTF.